The source of this T cell receptor beta chain is a study of blood T cell repertoires in COVID-19. Turning to the study itself: The United States, Italy and Spain supplied acute and convalescent COVID-19 samples. Nucleic acid was either cDNA or gDNA, and it came from T cells, B-cell-depleted T cells, or PBMCs.

The CDR3 runs 16 residues. The germline V gene encodes CDR1 GTSNPN and CDR2 SVGIG (reference sequence). Trimming cost V 4 bases and J 6 bases, with 22 bases left between them. Authors' data handling: Nucleated cell number was recorded as an estimate derived from reference gene primer amplification. Sequenced by immunoSEQ multiplex PCR; TCRdb stores in-frame clones only, minus some. V and J calls and clone size are copied from that table; D and trimming were computed from the DNA. In the table there are roughly 380,000 clones, roughly four fifths of which are singletons. The sequenced sample consisted of peripheral blood. The rearrangement uses TRBV30 and TRBJ2-1; weak D call: TRBD2 (6 bases). This clonotype was sampled from a human donor with acute or convalescent COVID-19. The donor label of this sample is uncertain. CDR3 bases: TGTGCCTGGAACACCGGTTGGGGAGCCGGGGGCAATGAGCAGTTCTTC. This codes for CAWNTGWGAGGNEQFF.